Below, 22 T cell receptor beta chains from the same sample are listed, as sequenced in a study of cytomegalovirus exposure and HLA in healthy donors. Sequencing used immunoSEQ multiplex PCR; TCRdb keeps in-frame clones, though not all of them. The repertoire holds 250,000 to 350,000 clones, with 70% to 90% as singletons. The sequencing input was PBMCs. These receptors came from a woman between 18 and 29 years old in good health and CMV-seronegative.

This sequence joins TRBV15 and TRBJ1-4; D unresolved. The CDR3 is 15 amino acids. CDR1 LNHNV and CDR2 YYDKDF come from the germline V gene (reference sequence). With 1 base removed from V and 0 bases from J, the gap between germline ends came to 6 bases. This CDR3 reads CATSRVRSTNEKLFF. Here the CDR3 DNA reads TGTGCCACCAGCAGAGTTCGGTCAACTAATGAAAAACTGTTTTTT.

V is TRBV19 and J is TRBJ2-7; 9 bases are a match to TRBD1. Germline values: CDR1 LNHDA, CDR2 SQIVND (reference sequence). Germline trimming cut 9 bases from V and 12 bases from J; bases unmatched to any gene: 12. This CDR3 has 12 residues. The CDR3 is CASTSGTGSLYF. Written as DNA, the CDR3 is TGTGCCAGCACCTCCGGGACAGGGAGTCTGTACTTC.

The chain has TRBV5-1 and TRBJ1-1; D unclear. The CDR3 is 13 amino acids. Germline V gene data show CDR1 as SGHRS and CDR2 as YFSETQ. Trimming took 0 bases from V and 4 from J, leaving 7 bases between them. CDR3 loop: CASSLGYSTEAFF. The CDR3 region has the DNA TGCGCCAGCAGCTTGGGGTATAGCACTGAAGCTTTCTTT.

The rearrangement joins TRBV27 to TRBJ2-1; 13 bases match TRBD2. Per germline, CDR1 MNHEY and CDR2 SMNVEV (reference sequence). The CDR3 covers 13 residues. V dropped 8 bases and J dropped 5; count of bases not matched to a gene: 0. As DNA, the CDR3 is TGTGCCAGCGGACTAGCGGGAGACAATGAGCAGTTCTTC. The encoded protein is CASGLAGDNEQFF.

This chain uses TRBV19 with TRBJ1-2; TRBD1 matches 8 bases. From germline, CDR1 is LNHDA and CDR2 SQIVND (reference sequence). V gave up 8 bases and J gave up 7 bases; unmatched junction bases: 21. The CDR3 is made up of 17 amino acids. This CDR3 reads CASGLRDRPPFYGGYTF. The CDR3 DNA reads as TGTGCCAGTGGACTGAGGGACAGGCCGCCCTTCTATGGTGGCTACACCTTC. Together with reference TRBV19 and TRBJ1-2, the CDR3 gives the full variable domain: DGGITQSPKYLFRKEGQNVTLSCEQNLNHDAMYWYRQDPGQGLRLIYYSQIVNDFQKGDIAEGYSVSREKKESFPLTVTSAQKNPTAFYLCASGLRDRPPFYGGYTFGSGTRLTVV.

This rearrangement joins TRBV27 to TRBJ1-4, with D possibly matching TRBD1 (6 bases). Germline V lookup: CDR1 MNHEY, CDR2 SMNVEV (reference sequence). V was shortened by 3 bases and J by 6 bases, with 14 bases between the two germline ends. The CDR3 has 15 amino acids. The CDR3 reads CASSFSGGAYEKLFF. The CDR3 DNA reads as TGTGCCAGCAGTTTTTCGGGGGGCGCGTATGAAAAACTGTTTTTT.

The CDR3 DNA follows: TGTGCCAGCAGTTTCAGGACAGGGTCGGAAGCTTTCTTT. This translates into CASSFRTGSEAFF. This sequence joins TRBV27 and TRBJ1-1; TRBD1 matches at 8 bases. This CDR3 spans 13 amino acids. V trimming: 3 bases; J trimming: 8 bases; junction bases outside the gene matches: 5. Germline V gene data show CDR1 as MNHEY and CDR2 as SMNVEV (reference sequence).

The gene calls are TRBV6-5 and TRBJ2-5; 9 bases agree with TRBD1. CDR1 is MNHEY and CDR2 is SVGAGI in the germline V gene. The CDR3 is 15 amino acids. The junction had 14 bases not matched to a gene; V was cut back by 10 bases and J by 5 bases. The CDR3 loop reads CAISWGQGHGETQYF. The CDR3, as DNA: TGTGCCATCTCGTGGGGACAGGGCCATGGGGAGACCCAGTACTTC.

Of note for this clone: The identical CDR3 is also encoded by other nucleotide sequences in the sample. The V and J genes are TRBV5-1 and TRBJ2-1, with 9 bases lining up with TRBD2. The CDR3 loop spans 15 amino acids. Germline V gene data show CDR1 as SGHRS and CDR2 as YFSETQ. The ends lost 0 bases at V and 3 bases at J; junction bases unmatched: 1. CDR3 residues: CASSLEAGGYNEQFF. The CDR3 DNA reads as TGCGCCAGCAGCTTGGAAGCGGGGGGCTACAATGAGCAGTTCTTC.

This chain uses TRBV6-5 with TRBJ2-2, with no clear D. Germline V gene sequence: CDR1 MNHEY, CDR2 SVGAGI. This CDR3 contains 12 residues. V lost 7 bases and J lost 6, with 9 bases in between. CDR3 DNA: TGTGCCAGCACCTACTGGTCCGGGGAGCTGTTTTTT. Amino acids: CASTYWSGELFF.

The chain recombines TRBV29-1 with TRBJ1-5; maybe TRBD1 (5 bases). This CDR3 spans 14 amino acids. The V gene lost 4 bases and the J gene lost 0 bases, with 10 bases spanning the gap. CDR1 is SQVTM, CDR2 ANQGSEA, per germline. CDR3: CSVVAGHSNQPQHF. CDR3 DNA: TGCAGCGTTGTGGCAGGACATAGCAATCAGCCCCAGCATTTT.

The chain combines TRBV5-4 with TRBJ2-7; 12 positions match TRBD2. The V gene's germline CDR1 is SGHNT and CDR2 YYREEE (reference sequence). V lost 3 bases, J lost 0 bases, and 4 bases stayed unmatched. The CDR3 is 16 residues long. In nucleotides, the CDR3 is TGTGCCAGCAGCTCCGCTAGCGGGAGGGCCTCCTACGAGCAGTACTTC. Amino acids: CASSSASGRASYEQYF.

This CDR3 is CAWSDGRHQPQHF. The DNA for the CDR3 is TGTGCCTGGAGTGACGGGAGACATCAGCCCCAGCATTTT. The genes are TRBV30 and TRBJ1-5, with D uncertain. V lost 1 base to trimming and J lost 5 bases, with 9 bases between them. Germline CDR1 reads GTSNPN; CDR2 reads SVGIG (reference sequence). There are 13 residues in the CDR3.

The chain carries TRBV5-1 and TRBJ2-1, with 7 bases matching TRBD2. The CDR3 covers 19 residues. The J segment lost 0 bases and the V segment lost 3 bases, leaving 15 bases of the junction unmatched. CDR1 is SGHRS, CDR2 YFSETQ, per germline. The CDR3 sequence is CASSWSSGPFLSSYNEQFF. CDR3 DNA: TGCGCCAGCAGCTGGTCTAGCGGACCCTTTCTTAGCTCCTACAATGAGCAGTTCTTC.

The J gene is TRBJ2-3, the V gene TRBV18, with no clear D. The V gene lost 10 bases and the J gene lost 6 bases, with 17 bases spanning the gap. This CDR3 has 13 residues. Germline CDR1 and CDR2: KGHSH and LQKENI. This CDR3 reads CATAQLRVDTQYF. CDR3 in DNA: TGTGCCACAGCTCAGCTCCGGGTGGATACGCAGTATTTT.

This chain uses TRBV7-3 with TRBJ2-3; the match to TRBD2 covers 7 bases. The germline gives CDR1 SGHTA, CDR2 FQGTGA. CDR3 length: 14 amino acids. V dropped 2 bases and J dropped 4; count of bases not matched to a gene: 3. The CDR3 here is CASSLAGEPDTQYF. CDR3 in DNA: TGTGCCAGCAGCTTAGCGGGAGAGCCAGATACGCAGTATTTT.

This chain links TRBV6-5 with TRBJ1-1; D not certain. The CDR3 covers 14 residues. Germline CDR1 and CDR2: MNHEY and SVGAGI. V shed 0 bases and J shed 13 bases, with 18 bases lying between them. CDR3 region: CASSYSSESGVVFF. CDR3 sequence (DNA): TGTGCCAGCAGTTACTCGAGCGAGTCCGGGGTTGTTTTCTTT.

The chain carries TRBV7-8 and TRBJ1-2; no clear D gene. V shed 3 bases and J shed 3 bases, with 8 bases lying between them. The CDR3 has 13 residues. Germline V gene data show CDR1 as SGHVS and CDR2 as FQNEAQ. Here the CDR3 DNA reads TGTGCCAGCAGCTTGCGGCGGGACTATGGCTACACCTTC. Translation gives CASSLRRDYGYTF.

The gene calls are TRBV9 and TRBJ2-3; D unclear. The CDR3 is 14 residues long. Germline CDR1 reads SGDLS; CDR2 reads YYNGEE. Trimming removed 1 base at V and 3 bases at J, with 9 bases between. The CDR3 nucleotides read TGTGCCAGCAGCGTACGTCCCGAGACAGATACGCAGTATTTT. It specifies CASSVRPETDTQYF.

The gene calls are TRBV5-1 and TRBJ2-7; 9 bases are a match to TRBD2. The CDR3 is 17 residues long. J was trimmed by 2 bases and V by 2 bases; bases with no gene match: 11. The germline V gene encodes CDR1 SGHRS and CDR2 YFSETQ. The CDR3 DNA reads TGCGCCAGCAGCTTACGGGTTTGGACTAGCGTACCCTACGAGCAGTACTTC. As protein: CASSLRVWTSVPYEQYF.

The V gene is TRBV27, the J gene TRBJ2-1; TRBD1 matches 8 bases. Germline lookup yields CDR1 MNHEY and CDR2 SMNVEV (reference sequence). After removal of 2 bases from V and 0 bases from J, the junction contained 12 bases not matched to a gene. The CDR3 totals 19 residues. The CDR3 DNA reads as TGTGCCAGCAGTTTAGGGACAGGTGTTGCCCTAATCTCCTACAATGAGCAGTTCTTC. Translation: CASSLGTGVALISYNEQFF.

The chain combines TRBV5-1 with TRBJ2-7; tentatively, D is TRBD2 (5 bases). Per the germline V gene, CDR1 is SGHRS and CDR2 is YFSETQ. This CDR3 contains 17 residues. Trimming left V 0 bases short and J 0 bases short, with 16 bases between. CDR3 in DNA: TGCGCCAGCAGCTTGGGTAGTTGGGCGGGCGTCTCCTACGAGCAGTACTTC. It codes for CASSLGSWAGVSYEQYF.